This T cell receptor (beta chain) was observed in a study of T cells in localized non-small cell lung cancer. Per germline, CDR1 SQVTM and CDR2 ANQGSEA. V was clipped by 4 bases and J by 3 bases, with 18 bases between them. This CDR3 has 15 amino acids. Study-level points and caveats: In the blood, greater T cell density corresponded to longer overall survival.

Here immunoSEQ multiplex PCR was the method, and the copy in TCRdb shows in-frame clones only, minus some. This sample has around 140,000 clones, with around 89% found just once. As for this clone: Antigen specificity is unknown.

The J gene is TRBJ1-1, the V gene TRBV29-1; no definite D call. The source material was peripheral blood, sampled before any cancer treatment. This TCR was sampled from a female donor older than 55 with stage I lung adenocarcinoma. Here the CDR3 DNA reads TGCAGCGTTGCGACCTCCACCGCCGGGGACACTGAAGCTTTCTTT. This encodes CSVATSTAGDTEAFF.